The 17 T cell receptor beta chains given below trace back to one sample, sequenced in a study of shared clonotypes between healthy human individuals. Profiled with immunoSEQ multiplex PCR; TCRdb holds only in-frame clones, not every one. This table has 2 million or so clones, less than 95% appearing once. Naive CD8 cells were CD45RO-negative, positively selected for CCR7, excluding terminally differentiated effector memory CD45RA+ cells. The sample comprised naive CD8+ T cells sorted from blood. These TCRs come from a man younger than 35 in good health.

The chain combines TRBV7-9 with TRBJ1-2; the match to TRBD1 covers 10 bases. Unmatched junction bases numbered 3, after V lost 5 bases and J lost 6 bases. There are 13 residues in the CDR3. Germline V lookup: CDR1 SEHNR, CDR2 FQNEAQ (reference sequence). The CDR3 sequence: CASSIGQGDGYTF. DNA for the CDR3: TGTGCCAGCAGCATAGGACAGGGGGATGGCTACACCTTC. Variable domain in full (rest from reference TRBV7-9 and TRBJ1-2): DTGVSQNPRHKITKRGQNVTFRCDPISEHNRLYWYRQTLGQGPEFLTYFQNEAQLEKSRLLSDRFSAERPKGSFSTLEIQRTEQGDSAMYLCASSIGQGDGYTFGSGTRLTVV.

This clone has just a few counts. The same CDR3 also results from other DNA sequences found in this sample. This chain joins TRBV7-9 and TRBJ2-7; a weak D match, TRBD1 (5 bases). This CDR3 is 12 amino acids long. The germline V and J ends were trimmed by 5 bases and 3 bases, with 8 bases remaining between them. The germline gives CDR1 SEHNR, CDR2 FQNEAQ (reference sequence). The CDR3 DNA follows: TGTGCCAGCAGCATTGACAGCTACGAGCAGTACTTC. Amino acid sequence: CASSIDSYEQYF. The full variable domain, completed using reference TRBV7-9 and TRBJ2-7, is DTGVSQNPRHKITKRGQNVTFRCDPISEHNRLYWYRQTLGQGPEFLTYFQNEAQLEKSRLLSDRFSAERPKGSFSTLEIQRTEQGDSAMYLCASSIDSYEQYFGPGTRLTVT.

Concerning this clone itself: Distinct nucleotide sequences in the sample also encode this CDR3. The gene calls are TRBV27 and TRBJ2-7; D possibly corresponds to TRBD2 (6 bases). Trimming stripped 2 bases from V and 1 base from J, with 6 bases between. Germline V gene data show CDR1 as MNHEY and CDR2 as SMNVEV (reference sequence). CDR3 length equals 13 residues. The CDR3, as DNA: TGTGCCAGCAGTTTACGGGGGTCCTACGAGCAGTACTTC. As protein: CASSLRGSYEQYF.

The chain uses TRBV5-6 and TRBJ1-1; D perhaps matches TRBD1 (5 bases). V lost 7 bases and J 4 bases, leaving 17 bases between the germline ends. CDR1 and CDR2 from the germline V gene are SGHDT and YYEEEE. The CDR3 has 14 amino acids. In DNA, the CDR3 is TGTGCCAGCGCCGGGGTTGGACACCTCACTGAAGCTTTCTTT. It codes for CASAGVGHLTEAFF.

The sample holds a few counts of this clone. The chain combines TRBV5-1 with TRBJ2-5; the match to TRBD2 covers 13 bases. V was clipped by 3 bases and J by 5 bases; unmatched bases: 7. The CDR3 consists of 16 residues. CDR1 is SGHRS, CDR2 YFSETQ, per germline. DNA of the CDR3: TGCGCCAGCAGCTCTACTAGCGGGGGGGCCGGGGAGACCCAGTACTTC. Residues: CASSSTSGGAGETQYF.

V usage is TRBV13 and J usage is TRBJ2-5; no reliable D call. Between the trimmed V and J ends, which lost 4 bases and 3 bases, there was a span of 12 bases. This CDR3 region has 14 residues. Germline CDR1 and CDR2: PRHDT and FYEKMQ (reference sequence). The CDR3: CASSSLVGKETQYF. The CDR3 DNA reads as TGTGCCAGCAGCTCCCTCGTGGGGAAAGAGACCCAGTACTTC. Combining the CDR3 with reference TRBV13 and TRBJ2-5 gives the whole variable domain AAGVIQSPRHLIKEKRETATLKCYPIPRHDTVYWYQQGPGQDPQFLISFYEKMQSDKGSIPDRFSAQQFSDYHSELNMSSLELGDSALYFCASSSLVGKETQYFGPGTRLLVL.

This clone was detected only once. The same CDR3 also results from other DNA sequences found in this sample. The V call is TRBV9, the J call TRBJ2-7; no definite D call. The germline V gene encodes CDR1 SGDLS and CDR2 YYNGEE. The CDR3 has 14 amino acids. The V end lost 0 bases, the J end lost 2 bases, and 9 bases lay between the germline ends. The CDR3, as DNA: TGTGCCAGCAGCGTAGGAGGATCCGCCTACGAGCAGTACTTC. Translation gives CASSVGGSAYEQYF. Combining the CDR3 with reference TRBV9 and TRBJ2-7 gives the whole variable domain DSGVTQTPKHLITATGQRVTLRCSPRSGDLSVYWYQQSLDQGLQFLIQYYNGEERAKGNILERFSAQQFPDLHSELNLSSLELGDSALYFCASSVGGSAYEQYFGPGTRLTVT.

The V gene is TRBV5-1, the J gene TRBJ2-7; D possibly corresponds to TRBD1 (5 bases). The length of the CDR3 is 14 residues. In germline, CDR1 is SGHRS, CDR2 YFSETQ. The V gene lost 1 base and the J gene lost 2 bases, with 10 bases spanning the gap. This chain's CDR3 is CASSLSQATYEQYF. CDR3 bases: TGCGCCAGCAGCTTGTCACAGGCCACCTACGAGCAGTACTTC.

The chain recombines TRBV6-1 with TRBJ1-4, with unresolved D. Trimming shortened V by 3 bases and J by 3 bases, and 14 bases separated the two germline ends. The V gene's germline CDR1 is MNHNS and CDR2 SASEGT. This CDR3 comprises 16 residues. The CDR3: CASSDVIGAANEKLFF. In nucleotides, the CDR3 is TGTGCCAGCAGTGACGTAATCGGAGCAGCTAATGAAAAACTGTTTTTT.

V is TRBV5-1 and J is TRBJ1-1; the match to TRBD1 covers 7 bases. Per the germline V gene, CDR1 is SGHRS and CDR2 is YFSETQ. The CDR3 consists of 14 residues. The V and J ends lost 2 bases and 3 bases, in that order; junction bases with no gene match: 4. DNA of the CDR3: TGCGCCAGCAGCTTATATCAGGGGGACACTGAAGCTTTCTTT. This sequence encodes CASSLYQGDTEAFF.

About this clone itself: The sample carries other DNA sequences with the same CDR3. V is TRBV6-5 and J is TRBJ2-2; no reliable D call. Germline lookup yields CDR1 MNHEY and CDR2 SVGAGI. The germline V and J ends were trimmed by 2 bases and 4 bases, with 5 bases remaining between them. The CDR3 spans 13 residues. CDR3 loop: CASSYSLTGELFF. The CDR3 bases are TGTGCCAGCAGTTACAGTCTCACCGGGGAGCTGTTTTTT.

As concerns this clone: Additional DNA sequences in this sample encode the identical CDR3. The CDR3 region has the DNA TGTGCCAGCAGCTTAGGTCCGGATGAGCAGTTCTTC. It specifies CASSLGPDEQFF. The V and J genes are TRBV7-9 and TRBJ2-1; D gene uncertain. Germline V CDR1 and CDR2: SEHNR, FQNEAQ (reference sequence). This CDR3 spans 12 amino acids. The V and J ends lost 1 base and 8 bases respectively, with 6 bases between them.

This clone appeared a single time. The chain has TRBV10-3 and TRBJ2-7; 7 nucleotides agree with TRBD1. Germline V CDR1 and CDR2: ENHRY, SYGVKD. The CDR3 consists of 15 residues. Trimming took 2 bases from V and 1 from J; bases not matched to a gene: 5. Written as DNA, the CDR3 is TGTGCCATCAGTGAGCTTGACAGGGAATCCTACGAGCAGTACTTC. It yields the protein CAISELDRESYEQYF.

J is TRBJ2-1 and V is TRBV9, with TRBD2 matching 9 bases. Trimming at V came to 0 bases and at J to 0 bases, leaving 10 bases not matched to a gene. The germline gives CDR1 SGDLS, CDR2 YYNGEE. The length of the CDR3 is 19 residues. The CDR3 DNA reads TGTGCCAGCAGCGTAGGCCTAGCGGGGTCGGCGGACTCCTACAATGAGCAGTTCTTC. Translating gives CASSVGLAGSADSYNEQFF.

The genes are TRBV2 and TRBJ1-6; perhaps TRBD1 as D (5 bases). Germline loops: CDR1 SNHLY, CDR2 FYNNEI. The CDR3 is 11 residues long. Trimming pared 6 bases from V and 18 bases from J, leaving 15 bases between. The chain's CDR3 is CASRDGAHPHF. The CDR3 bases are TGTGCCAGCAGGGACGGGGCTCACCCCCACTTT. Drawing the rest from reference TRBV2 and TRBJ1-6, the complete variable domain is EPEVTQTPSHQVTQMGQEVILRCVPISNHLYFYWYRQILGQKVEFLVSFYNNEISEKSEIFDDQFSVERPDGSNFTLKIRSTKLEDSAMYFCASRDGAHPHFGNGTRLTVT.

The table lists this clone with a count of one. The chain is built from TRBV6-6 and TRBJ2-7, with D perhaps TRBD1 (5 bases). Germline values: CDR1 MNHNY, CDR2 SVGAGI (reference sequence). V shed 0 bases and J shed 5 bases, with 11 bases lying between them. The CDR3 consists of 14 residues. Here the CDR3 DNA reads TGTGCCAGCAGTTACTCGAGTCAGGGTAACGAGCAGTACTTC. Translating gives CASSYSSQGNEQYF.

This chain connects TRBV6-6 to TRBJ2-1, with 12 bases fitting TRBD2. CDR1 MNHNY and CDR2 SVGAGI come from the germline V gene (reference sequence). The CDR3 is 15 residues long. Trimming cost V 5 bases and J 7 bases; bases outside gene matches: 6. As DNA, the CDR3 is TGTGCCAGCAGTCACCCGACTAGCGGGAGTAATGAGCAGTTCTTC. It codes for CASSHPTSGSNEQFF.